The 19 T cell receptor beta chains below come from one sample, sequenced in a study of lymphopenia after photon versus proton radiotherapy. Clones were read by immunoSEQ multiplex PCR, and TCRdb kept only the in-frame ones, dropping some. The sample lists about 12,000 clones; around 89% were seen once. The specimen was peripheral blood, collected from a patient treated with proton-based radiotherapy. These receptors all stem from a man aged 60 to 69 with pancreatic cancer.

This clone has only a few counts. This sequence joins TRBV19 and TRBJ1-1; D gene unclear. Germline V gene sequence: CDR1 LNHDA, CDR2 SQIVND (reference sequence). Trimming removed 2 bases from V and 2 bases from J, with 9 bases in between. There are 14 residues in the CDR3. The CDR3 sequence: CASSIRDINTEAFF. As DNA, the CDR3 is TGTGCCAGTAGTATAAGAGACATTAACACTGAAGCTTTCTTT.

This clone was picked up one time. This rearrangement joins TRBV29-1 to TRBJ1-2; 9 bases fit TRBD1. The trim removed 6 bases at V and 11 bases at J, leaving 7 bases unmatched. Germline-derived CDR1 and CDR2 are SQVTM and ANQGSEA. The CDR3 has 11 residues. The CDR3 sequence: CSVDRGYSYTF. The CDR3 nucleotides read TGCAGCGTGGACAGGGGTTATAGTTACACCTTC.

The chain combines TRBV28 with TRBJ2-7, with 9 bases fitting TRBD1. CDR1 and CDR2 (germline): MDHEN, SYDVKM. J gave up 4 bases and V 6 bases, and 7 bases lay outside the gene matches. The CDR3 is made up of 14 amino acids. The CDR3 DNA sequence: TGTGCCAGCAGGAAGGGACAGGGTTCGTACGAGCAGTACTTC. Translating gives CASRKGQGSYEQYF.

The chain uses TRBV28 and TRBJ2-1; D not resolved. Trimming took 3 bases from V and 7 from J, leaving 1 base between them. Germline CDR1 MDHEN, CDR2 SYDVKM. The CDR3 consists of 10 residues. CDR3 region: CASSFNEQFF. The CDR3 DNA is TGTGCCAGCAGTTTTAATGAGCAGTTCTTC.

J is TRBJ2-1 and V is TRBV29-1; D possibly corresponds to TRBD1 (5 bases). This CDR3 contains 14 residues. V was clipped by 6 bases and J by 2 bases, with 14 bases between them. The germline V gene has CDR1 SQVTM and CDR2 ANQGSEA. The CDR3 nucleotides read TGCAGCGTAATCGGAACAGGTGCCTACAATGAGCAGTTCTTC. Encoded protein: CSVIGTGAYNEQFF.

This clone was observed a single time. V gene TRBV11-2 combines with J gene TRBJ2-5, with 9 bases matching TRBD1. Per germline, CDR1 SGHAT and CDR2 FQNNGV. CDR3 length: 17 amino acids. Losses at the gene ends were 0 bases for V and 7 bases for J; bases not matched to a gene: 12. CDR3 loop: CASSLDGTGTVKRTQYF. The CDR3 nucleotides are TGTGCCAGCAGCTTAGACGGGACAGGGACCGTCAAGAGGACCCAGTACTTC.

The chain uses TRBV5-6 and TRBJ2-2; 8 bases are shared with TRBD1. The germline V gene has CDR1 SGHDT and CDR2 YYEEEE. The V gene end was trimmed by 5 bases and the J gene end by 1 base; junction bases not matched to a gene: 7. The CDR3 extends over 16 amino acids. CDR3 nucleotide sequence: TGTGCCAGCAGTCCCGTCGGGACAGGGAACACCGGGGAGCTGTTTTTT. It yields the protein CASSPVGTGNTGELFF.

The chain links TRBV5-1 to TRBJ2-1, with 12 bases lining up with TRBD2. The CDR3 is 15 amino acids. The V segment lost 4 bases and the J segment 8 bases; nucleotides outside the gene matches: 7. CDR1 and CDR2 (germline): SGHRS, YFSETQ. The CDR3 DNA sequence: TGCGCCAGCAGCGTGGCTAGCGGGAGGGCCGATGAGCAGTTCTTC. Amino acids: CASSVASGRADEQFF.

The rearrangement links TRBV18 to TRBJ2-7, with no clear D. The CDR3 has 15 amino acids. V lost 3 bases to trimming and J lost 6 bases, with 18 bases between them. Germline loops: CDR1 KGHSH, CDR2 LQKENI. The CDR3 nucleotides read TGTGCCAGCTCACCCGACCGGACCTTAACGGGCGAGCAGTACTTC. This encodes CASSPDRTLTGEQYF.

The rearrangement joins TRBV7-2 to TRBJ1-2; tentatively, D is TRBD1 (6 bases). The CDR3 contains 12 residues. The germline gives CDR1 SGHTA, CDR2 FQGNSA. V lost 3 bases and J 5 bases, leaving 7 bases between the germline ends. DNA for the CDR3: TGTGCCAGCAGCTTCAGGGGATATGGCTACACCTTC. Its translation: CASSFRGYGYTF.

The sample holds one count of this clone. The chain uses TRBV9 and TRBJ2-3, with 10 bases fitting TRBD2. Germline CDR1 and CDR2: SGDLS and YYNGEE. V was pared by 4 bases and J by 4 bases, with 6 bases of the junction left unmatched. This CDR3 has 15 residues. This CDR3 reads CASSSSGRGADTQYF. The CDR3 DNA reads TGTGCCAGCAGCTCTAGCGGGAGAGGTGCAGATACGCAGTATTTT.

The chain joins TRBV7-2 to TRBJ2-5; weak D call: TRBD1 (7 bases). V lost 5 bases to trimming and J lost 5 bases, with 12 bases between them. There are 13 residues in the CDR3. Germline values: CDR1 SGHTA, CDR2 FQGNSA. In nucleotides, the CDR3 is TGTGCCAGCAGCAGGACAGGAGGGGAGACCCAGTACTTC. Amino acids: CASSRTGGETQYF.

The chain joins TRBV21-1 to TRBJ2-3. TRBV21-1 is described as a pseudogene. The CDR3 is 11 residues long. The CDR3 sequence: CASSKRDTQYF. CDR3 in DNA: TGTGCCAGCAGCAAAAGGGATACGCAGTATTTT.

V is TRBV4-1 and J is TRBJ2-2; D remains unclear. Per the germline V gene, CDR1 is MGHRA and CDR2 is YSYEKL. Trimming removed 2 bases from V and 5 bases from J, with 12 bases in between. The CDR3 runs 15 residues. This CDR3 reads CASSQYTAGTGELFF. CDR3 in DNA: TGCGCCAGCAGCCAATATACGGCTGGAACCGGGGAGCTGTTTTTT.

The genes are TRBV5-4 and TRBJ2-1, with 8 bases aligning to TRBD2. Germline V CDR1 and CDR2: SGHNT, YYREEE (reference sequence). This CDR3 is 16 amino acids long. V was clipped by 5 bases and J by 4 bases; unmatched bases: 11. The CDR3 DNA reads TGTGCCAGCAGTGGGGGCCAGCGGGAGTCTTACAATGAGCAGTTCTTC. This sequence encodes CASSGGQRESYNEQFF. The full variable domain, with the rest looked up from reference TRBV5-4 and TRBJ2-1, is ETGVTQSPTHLIKTRGQQVTLRCSSQSGHNTVSWYQQALGQGPQFIFQYYREEENGRGNFPPRFSGLQFPNYSSELNVNALELDDSALYLCASSGGQRESYNEQFFGPGTRLTVL.

The chain links TRBV11-2 to TRBJ2-1; D not resolved. Germline assignment: CDR1 SGHAT and CDR2 FQNNGV. The CDR3 is 12 amino acids. Trimming took 0 bases from V and 8 from J, leaving 5 bases between them. The DNA for the CDR3 is TGTGCCAGCAGCTTAGATCTGGATGAGCAGTTCTTC. It encodes CASSLDLDEQFF.

The genes are TRBV5-4 and TRBJ1-1; D gene uncertain. The germline V and J ends were trimmed by 3 bases and 2 bases, with 11 bases remaining between them. Germline CDR1 reads SGHNT; CDR2 reads YYREEE (reference sequence). The CDR3 runs to 14 residues. The CDR3 spells CASSSQRVNTEAFF. The CDR3 nucleotides are TGTGCCAGCAGCTCCCAGAGGGTTAACACTGAAGCTTTCTTT.

The CDR3 loop reads CASSPQTGGSYEQYF. The CDR3 DNA reads as TGTGCCAGCAGCCCCCAGACAGGGGGCTCCTACGAGCAGTACTTC. This rearrangement joins TRBV7-2 to TRBJ2-7; 9 bases agree with TRBD1. This CDR3 is 15 amino acids long. The V gene's germline CDR1 is SGHTA and CDR2 FQGNSA. J gave up 0 bases and V 5 bases, and 5 bases lay outside the gene matches. Together with reference TRBV7-2 and TRBJ2-7, the CDR3 gives the full variable domain: GAGVSQSPSNKVTEKGKDVELRCDPISGHTALYWYRQSLGQGLEFLIYFQGNSAPDKSGLPSDRFSAERTGGSVSTLTIQRTQQEDSAVYLCASSPQTGGSYEQYFGPGTRLTVT.

CDR3 bases: TGTGCCAGCAGTGAATGGGTAGACTACGGGGAGCTGTTTTTT. Residues: CASSEWVDYGELFF. The chain joins TRBV2 to TRBJ2-2; perhaps TRBD2 as D (5 bases). This CDR3 comprises 14 residues. V was clipped by 2 bases and J by 7 bases, with 11 bases between them. Germline V gene lookup returns CDR1 SNHLY and CDR2 FYNNEI.